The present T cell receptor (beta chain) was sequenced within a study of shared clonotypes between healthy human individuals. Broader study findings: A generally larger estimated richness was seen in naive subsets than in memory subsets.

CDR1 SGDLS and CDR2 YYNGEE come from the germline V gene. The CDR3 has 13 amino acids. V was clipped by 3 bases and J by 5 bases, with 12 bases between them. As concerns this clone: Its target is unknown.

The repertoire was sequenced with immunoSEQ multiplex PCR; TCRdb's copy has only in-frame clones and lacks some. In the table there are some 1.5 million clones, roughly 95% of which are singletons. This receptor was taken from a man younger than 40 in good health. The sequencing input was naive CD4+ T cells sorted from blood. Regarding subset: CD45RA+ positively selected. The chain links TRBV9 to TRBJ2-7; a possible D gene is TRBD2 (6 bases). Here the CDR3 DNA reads TGTGCCAGCAGCGGTGGAGGGGCCCACGAGCAGTACTTC. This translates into CASSGGGAHEQYF. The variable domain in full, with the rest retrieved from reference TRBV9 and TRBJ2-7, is DSGVTQTPKHLITATGQRVTLRCSPRSGDLSVYWYQQSLDQGLQFLIQYYNGEERAKGNILERFSAQQFPDLHSELNLSSLELGDSALYFCASSGGGAHEQYFGPGTRLTVT.